The next 25 T cell receptor beta chains were all read from a single sample in a study of human T cells and chemical hapten exposure. TCRdb ran MiXCR on the RACE reads and lists one entry per CDR3 protein. This sample has 140,000 or so distinct CDR3 sequences, with 12% found just once. Stated time point: patch test 2, 6 weeks after DPC sensitization. Specified treatment: therapeutic diphenylcyclopropenone sensitization with weekly scalp DPC. Sample: whole blood, taken in connection with sensitization to the hapten diphenylcyclopropenone (DPC). The receptors stem from a woman in her forties or fifties with alopecia areata. Some clones in this sample may be carry-over from other donors' samples.

This rearrangement joins TRBV9 to TRBJ2-6, with D possibly TRBD1 on 5 matching bases. CDR3 size: 16 residues. Germline values: CDR1 SGDLS, CDR2 YYNGEE. Between the trimmed V and J ends, which lost 2 bases and 2 bases, there was a span of 11 bases. CDR3 residues: CASSVGQGAGANVLTF. For the CDR3, the DNA is TGTGCCAGCAGCGTCGGGCAGGGCGCTGGGGCCAACGTCCTGACTTTC.

The chain recombines TRBV3-1 with TRBJ2-3, with TRBD1 as a possible D gene (6 bases). V dropped 5 bases and J dropped 1 base, with 13 bases sitting between them. Germline V lookup: CDR1 LGHDT, CDR2 YNNKEL (reference sequence). The CDR3 is made up of 15 amino acids. In nucleotides, the CDR3 is TGTGCCAGCAGCGTTGTGGGGGCGGGCACAGATACGCAGTATTTT. Its protein is CASSVVGAGTDTQYF.

The genes are TRBV4-1 and TRBJ2-3; 9 positions agree with TRBD1. This CDR3 comprises 16 residues. Germline CDR1 and CDR2: MGHRA and YSYEKL. V lost 0 bases and J lost 4; bases outside the gene matches: 5. CDR3 nucleotide sequence: TGCGCCAGCAGCCAAGAGGGACAGGGACGACCAGATACGCAGTATTTT. Translated, it gives CASSQEGQGRPDTQYF.

The chain has TRBV6-2 or TRBV6-3 and TRBJ2-7; TRBD2 agrees at 12 bases. The V gene end was trimmed by 6 bases and the J gene end by 4 bases; junction bases not matched to a gene: 10. The germline CDR1 and CDR2 sequences are MNHEY and SVGEGT. The CDR3 has 16 residues. CDR3: CASRLLGTSGYYEQYF. In nucleotides, the CDR3 is TGTGCCAGCAGGCTTTTGGGGACTAGCGGGTATTACGAGCAGTACTTC.

The chain recombines TRBV19 with TRBJ2-6; 10 nucleotides line up with TRBD1. CDR3 length equals 18 residues. Germline CDR1 reads LNHDA; CDR2 reads SQIVND (reference sequence). The V gene end was trimmed by 3 bases and the J gene end by 1 base; junction bases not matched to a gene: 6. CDR3 nucleotides: TGTGCCAGTAGTATGCTGACAGGGGGCATTTCTGGGGCCAACGTCCTGACTTTC. Protein: CASSMLTGGISGANVLTF.

This clonotype was seen repeatedly, ten times or more. The CDR3 DNA sequence: TGTGCCTGGAGTGGGGACTCAGACACTGAAGCTTTCTTT. Translating it yields CAWSGDSDTEAFF. V gene TRBV30 combines with J gene TRBJ1-1; a weak D match, TRBD1 (5 bases). The germline gives CDR1 GTSNPN, CDR2 SVGIG (reference sequence). Trimming left V 1 base short and J 3 bases short, with 9 bases between. This CDR3 is 13 amino acids long.

V is TRBV30 and J is TRBJ1-1; TRBD1 might be the D (5 bases). The CDR3 runs 12 residues. Per the germline V gene, CDR1 is GTSNPN and CDR2 is SVGIG (reference sequence). The V end was cut by 8 bases, the J end by 1 base, with 11 bases between. CDR3 coding DNA: TGTGCCGGAGGGGCAAGGAACACTGAAGCTTTCTTT. Protein: CAGGARNTEAFF.

This clonotype has a count of ten or more. This chain joins TRBV4-2 and TRBJ2-7; no clear D gene. Deletions cut 0 bases from V and 3 bases from J, with 9 bases between. There are 14 residues in the CDR3. Germline lookup yields CDR1 LGHNA and CDR2 YNFKEQ. The CDR3 region is CASSQDALGYEQYF. The CDR3 DNA sequence: TGTGCCAGCAGCCAAGATGCGCTGGGCTACGAGCAGTACTTC.

There are many counts of this clonotype. The CDR3 nucleotides read TGTGCCAGCAGTCGCACAGGGATCTACGAGCAGTACTTC. Amino acid sequence: CASSRTGIYEQYF. This chain joins TRBV27 and TRBJ2-7; weak D call: TRBD1 (6 bases). The V gene lost 5 bases and the J gene lost 3 bases, with 11 bases spanning the gap. The CDR3 has 13 residues. Per the germline V gene, CDR1 is MNHEY and CDR2 is SMNVEV (reference sequence).

This chain uses TRBV29-1 with TRBJ2-2, with no clear D. CDR3 length: 11 residues. V was shortened by 4 bases and J by 4 bases, with 4 bases between the two germline ends. CDR1 SQVTM and CDR2 ANQGSEA come from the germline V gene. CDR3: CSVAGTGELFF. DNA for the CDR3: TGCAGCGTTGCTGGCACCGGGGAGCTGTTTTTT.

This clonotype was picked up a small number of times. This rearrangement joins TRBV7-3 to TRBJ1-6; 7 bases are a match to TRBD1. Germline V gene data show CDR1 as SGHTA and CDR2 as FQGTGA. The CDR3 runs to 15 residues. The trim removed 4 bases at V and 3 bases at J, leaving 3 bases unmatched. The CDR3 protein is CASSSSGGYNSPLHF. CDR3 bases: TGTGCCAGCAGCTCCTCAGGGGGCTATAATTCACCCCTCCACTTT.

The chain joins TRBV28 to TRBJ1-4, with unresolved D. CDR1 MDHEN and CDR2 SYDVKM come from the germline V gene. Trimming pared 4 bases from V and 7 bases from J, leaving 7 bases between. The CDR3 contains 12 residues. The CDR3 loop reads CASSSPGEKLFF. The CDR3 nucleotides are TGTGCCAGCAGTTCCCCCGGTGAAAAACTGTTTTTT. Supplemented by reference TRBV28 and TRBJ1-4, the full variable domain reads DVKVTQSSRYLVKRTGEKVFLECVQDMDHENMFWYRQDPGLGLRLIYFSYDVKMKEKGDIPEGYSVSREKKERFSLILESASTNQTSMYLCASSSPGEKLFFGSGTQLSVL.

This clonotype turned up a few times. V and J are TRBV5-4 and TRBJ1-1, with D hard to call. The length of the CDR3 is 15 residues. V lost 4 bases, J lost 2 bases, and 15 bases lay in between. Germline lookup yields CDR1 SGHNT and CDR2 YYREEE (reference sequence). The CDR3 DNA sequence: TGTGCCAGCAGCACCGACGGTTTCGTTAACACTGAAGCTTTCTTT. Encoded protein: CASSTDGFVNTEAFF.

This clonotype was picked up many times. V usage is TRBV5-5 and J usage is TRBJ1-6; D is ambiguous. The V gene's germline CDR1 is SGHKS and CDR2 YYEKEE (reference sequence). V lost 0 bases and J lost 0, with 7 bases in between. There are 16 residues in the CDR3. CDR3 sequence: CASSLGVLSYNSPLHF. The CDR3 DNA is TGTGCCAGCAGCTTGGGTGTCCTCTCCTATAATTCACCCCTCCACTTT.

J is TRBJ1-5 and V is TRBV10-2; D not certain. Trimming shortened V by 0 bases and J by 4 bases, and 7 bases separated the two germline ends. CDR1 and CDR2 from the germline V gene are WSHSY and SAAADI. The CDR3 sequence is 14 residues long. The CDR3 is CASSESSTNQPQHF. The CDR3 DNA is TGCGCCAGCAGTGAGTCCAGTACAAATCAGCCCCAGCATTTT.

This clonotype has a handful of counts. This chain joins TRBV10-3 and TRBJ2-5; 9 nucleotides align to TRBD1. This CDR3 contains 16 residues. V was pared by 0 bases and J by 1 base, with 3 bases of the junction left unmatched. Germline values: CDR1 ENHRY, CDR2 SYGVKD. The CDR3 DNA reads TGTGCCATCAGTGAGTCGACAGGGGGTCTCCAAGAGACCCAGTACTTC. Residues: CAISESTGGLQETQYF.

V gene TRBV3-1 combines with J gene TRBJ2-7; D remains ambiguous. Between the trimmed V and J ends, which lost 0 bases and 5 bases, there was a span of 11 bases. The CDR3 contains 14 residues. CDR1 is LGHDT, CDR2 YNNKEL, per germline (reference sequence). The CDR3 reads CASSQDTAADEQYF. For the CDR3, the DNA is TGTGCCAGCAGCCAAGATACGGCTGCGGACGAGCAGTACTTC.

The J gene is TRBJ1-2, the V gene TRBV7-9; 7 nucleotides agree with TRBD1. V lost 2 bases and J lost 6; bases outside the gene matches: 3. This CDR3 is built from 13 residues. The germline V gene encodes CDR1 SEHNR and CDR2 FQNEAQ (reference sequence). The CDR3, as DNA: TGTGCCAGCAGCTTAACAGGGGCAGATGGCTACACCTTC. This encodes CASSLTGADGYTF.

This clonotype showed up many times. V gene TRBV20-1 combines with J gene TRBJ2-4, with D perhaps TRBD1 or TRBD2 (6 bases each). Germline CDR1 DFQATT, CDR2 SNEGSKA (reference sequence). This CDR3 is built from 17 residues. Trimming took 1 base from V and 1 from J, leaving 17 bases between them. The CDR3 DNA is TGCAGTGCTAGAGTCGCCGGGGGCAGGGCGGCCAAAAACATTCAGTACTTC. It is translated as CSARVAGGRAAKNIQYF.

This chain links TRBV7-3 with TRBJ2-5; TRBD2 matches 8 bases. Germline trimming cut 2 bases from V and 3 bases from J; bases unmatched to any gene: 8. The CDR3 spans 16 residues. CDR1 and CDR2 from the germline V gene are SGHTA and FQGTGA. CDR3 sequence reads: CASSLGGGRPEETQYF. CDR3 nucleotide sequence: TGTGCCAGCAGCTTAGGGGGCGGGAGGCCAGAAGAGACCCAGTACTTC.

This clonotype was picked up a small number of times. The genes are TRBV7-2 and TRBJ2-3, with D unresolved. Trimming shortened V by 1 base and J by 4 bases, and 3 bases separated the two germline ends. CDR3 size: 12 residues. CDR1 SGHTA and CDR2 FQGNSA come from the germline V gene. CDR3 amino acids: CASSLDPDTQYF. The CDR3 DNA follows: TGTGCCAGCAGCTTAGATCCAGATACGCAGTATTTT.

The rearrangement uses TRBV6-6 and TRBJ2-2; the D gene is possibly TRBD2 (6 bases). The CDR3 totals 14 residues. Trimming pared 9 bases from V and 0 bases from J, leaving 11 bases between. Per germline, CDR1 MNHNY and CDR2 SVGAGI (reference sequence). CDR3 nucleotide sequence: TGTGCCAGTTTGCGCGGGACGAACACCGGGGAGCTGTTTTTT. Its translation is CASLRGTNTGELFF.

The chain links TRBV5-1 to TRBJ1-2; a weak D match, TRBD1 (5 bases). The CDR3 runs 14 residues. V gave up 0 bases and J gave up 6 bases, with 12 bases separating them. Germline values: CDR1 SGHRS, CDR2 YFSETQ. The CDR3 region has the DNA TGCGCCAGCAGCTTGGCCGGCAGGGATGATGGCTACACCTTC. Protein: CASSLAGRDDGYTF.

In regard to this clonotype: Without the conserved terminal phenylalanine or tryptophan, this CDR3 likely stems from a read error. The J gene is TRBJ2-7, the V gene TRBV7-6, with TRBD2 as a possible D gene (6 bases). V was clipped by 1 base and J by 9 bases, with 10 bases between them. The CDR3 spans 12 residues. CDR1 is SGHVS, CDR2 FNYEAQ, per germline. The DNA for the CDR3 is TGTGCCAGCAGCTTAGGGGGGGATGGGCAGTACTTA. Protein product: CASSLGGDGQYL.

The rearrangement links TRBV27 to TRBJ2-2; D is undetermined. Germline CDR1 MNHEY, CDR2 SMNVEV (reference sequence). The V end lost 2 bases, the J end lost 7 bases, and 11 bases lay between the germline ends. The length of the CDR3 is 14 residues. In nucleotides, the CDR3 is TGTGCCAGCAGTTTAACCAGGCCTCTCGGGGAGCTGTTTTTT. It encodes CASSLTRPLGELFF.